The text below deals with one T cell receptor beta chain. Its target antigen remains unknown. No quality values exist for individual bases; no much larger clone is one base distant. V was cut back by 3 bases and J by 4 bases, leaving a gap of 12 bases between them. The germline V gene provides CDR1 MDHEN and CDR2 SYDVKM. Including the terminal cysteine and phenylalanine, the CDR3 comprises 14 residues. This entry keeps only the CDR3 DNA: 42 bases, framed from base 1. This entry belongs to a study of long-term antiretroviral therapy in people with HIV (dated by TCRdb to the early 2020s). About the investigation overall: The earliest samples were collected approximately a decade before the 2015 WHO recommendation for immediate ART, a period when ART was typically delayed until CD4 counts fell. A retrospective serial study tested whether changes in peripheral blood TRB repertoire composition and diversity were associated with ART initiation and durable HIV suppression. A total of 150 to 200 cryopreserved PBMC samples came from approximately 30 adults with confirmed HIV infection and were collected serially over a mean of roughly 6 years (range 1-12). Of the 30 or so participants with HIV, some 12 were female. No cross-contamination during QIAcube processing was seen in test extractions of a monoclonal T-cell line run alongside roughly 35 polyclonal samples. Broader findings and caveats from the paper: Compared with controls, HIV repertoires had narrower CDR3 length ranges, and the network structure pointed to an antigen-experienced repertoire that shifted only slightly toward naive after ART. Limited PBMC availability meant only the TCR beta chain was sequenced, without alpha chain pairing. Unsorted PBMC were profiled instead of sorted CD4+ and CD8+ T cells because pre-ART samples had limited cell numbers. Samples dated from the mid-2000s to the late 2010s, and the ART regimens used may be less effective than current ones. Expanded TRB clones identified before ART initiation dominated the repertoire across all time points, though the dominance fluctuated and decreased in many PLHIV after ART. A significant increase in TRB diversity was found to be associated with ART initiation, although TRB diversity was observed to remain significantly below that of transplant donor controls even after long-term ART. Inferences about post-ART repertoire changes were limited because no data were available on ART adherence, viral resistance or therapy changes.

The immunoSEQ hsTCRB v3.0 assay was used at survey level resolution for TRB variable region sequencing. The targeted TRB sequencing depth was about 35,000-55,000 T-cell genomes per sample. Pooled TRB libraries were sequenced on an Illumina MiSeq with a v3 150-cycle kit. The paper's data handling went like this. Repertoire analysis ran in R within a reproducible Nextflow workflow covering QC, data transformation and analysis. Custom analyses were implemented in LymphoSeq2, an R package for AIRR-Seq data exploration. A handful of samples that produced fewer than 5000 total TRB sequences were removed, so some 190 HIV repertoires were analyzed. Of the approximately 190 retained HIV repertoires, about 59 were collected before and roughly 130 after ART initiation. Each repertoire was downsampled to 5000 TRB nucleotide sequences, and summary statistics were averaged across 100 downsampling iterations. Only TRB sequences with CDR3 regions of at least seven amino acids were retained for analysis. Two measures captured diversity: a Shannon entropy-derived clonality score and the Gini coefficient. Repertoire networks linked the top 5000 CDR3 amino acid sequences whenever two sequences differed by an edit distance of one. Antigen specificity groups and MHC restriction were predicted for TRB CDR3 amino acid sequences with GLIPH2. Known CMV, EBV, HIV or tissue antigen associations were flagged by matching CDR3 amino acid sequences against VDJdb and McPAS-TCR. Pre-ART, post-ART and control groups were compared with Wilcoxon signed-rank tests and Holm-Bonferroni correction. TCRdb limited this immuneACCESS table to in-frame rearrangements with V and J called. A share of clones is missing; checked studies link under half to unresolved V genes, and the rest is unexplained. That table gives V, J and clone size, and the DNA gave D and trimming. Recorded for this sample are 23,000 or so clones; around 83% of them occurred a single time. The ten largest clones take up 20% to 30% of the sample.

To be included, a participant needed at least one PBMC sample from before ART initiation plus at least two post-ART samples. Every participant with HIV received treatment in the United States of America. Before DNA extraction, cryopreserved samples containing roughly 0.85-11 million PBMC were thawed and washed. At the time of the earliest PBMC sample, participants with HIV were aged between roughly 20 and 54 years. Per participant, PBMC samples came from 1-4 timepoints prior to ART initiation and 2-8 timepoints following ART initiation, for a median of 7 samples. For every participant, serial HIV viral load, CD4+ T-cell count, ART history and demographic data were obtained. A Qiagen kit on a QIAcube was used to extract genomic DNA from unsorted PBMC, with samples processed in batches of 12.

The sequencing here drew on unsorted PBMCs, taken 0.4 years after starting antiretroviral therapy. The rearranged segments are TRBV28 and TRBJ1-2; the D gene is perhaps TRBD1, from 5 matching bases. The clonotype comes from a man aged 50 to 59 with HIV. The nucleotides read TGTGCCAGCAGTTTCGTCCGGGGGGGCTATGGCTACACCTTC. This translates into CASSFVRGGYGYTF.